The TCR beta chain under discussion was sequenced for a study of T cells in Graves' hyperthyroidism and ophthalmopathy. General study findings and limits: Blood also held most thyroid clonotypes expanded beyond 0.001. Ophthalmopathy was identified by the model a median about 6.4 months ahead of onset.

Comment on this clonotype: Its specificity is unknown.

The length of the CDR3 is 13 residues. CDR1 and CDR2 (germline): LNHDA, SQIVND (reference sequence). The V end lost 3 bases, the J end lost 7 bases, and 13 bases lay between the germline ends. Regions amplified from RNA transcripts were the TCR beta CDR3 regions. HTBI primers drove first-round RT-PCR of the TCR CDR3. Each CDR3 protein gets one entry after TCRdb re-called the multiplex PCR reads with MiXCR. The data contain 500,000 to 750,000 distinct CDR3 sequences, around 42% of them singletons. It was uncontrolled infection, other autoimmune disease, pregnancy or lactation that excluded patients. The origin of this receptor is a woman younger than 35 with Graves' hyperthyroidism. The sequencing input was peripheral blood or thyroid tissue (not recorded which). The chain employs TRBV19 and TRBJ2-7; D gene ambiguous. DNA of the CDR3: TGTGCCAGTAGTATGGGTAGCCACAATGAGCAGTACTTC. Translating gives CASSMGSHNEQYF.